These T cell receptor beta chains were read from a single sample in a study of T cell responses to AZD1222 COVID-19 vaccine. Assay: immunoSEQ multiplex PCR; the TCRdb copy retains only in-frame clones and omits some. In the table there are some 100,000 clones, about nine tenths of which are singletons. The input for sequencing was peripheral blood, taken on day 0 of AZD1222 vaccination. These receptors were obtained from an adult in good health. CDR3s include the opening cysteine and the closing phenylalanine or tryptophan. A D gene is named only where the DNA matches it firmly. Rows give clone size only sometimes, using once, few, many, or a class for an expanded clone.

V gene	CDR3 length	J gene	D gene	clone size	CDR3 protein	CDR3 DNA
TRBV5-1	14	TRBJ1-1	-	-	CASSPGTGNTEAFF	TGCGCCAGCAGCCCTGGGACGGGGAACACTGAAGCTTTCTTT
TRBV29-1	13	TRBJ2-6	-	-	CSVGPSGANVLTF	TGCAGCGTGGGACCCTCTGGGGCCAACGTCCTGACTTTC
TRBV19	14	TRBJ2-7	-	-	CASSIGQDSYEQYF	TGTGCCAGTAGTATTGGCCAAGACTCCTACGAGCAGTACTTC
TRBV19	17	TRBJ1-5	TRBD1	-	CASSRGTGGRGNQPQHF	TGTGCCAGTAGTAGGGGGACAGGGGGTAGAGGCAATCAGCCCCAGCATTTT
TRBV29-1	11	TRBJ1-1	-	-	CSVGTQSEAFF	TGCAGCGTTGGTACCCAGAGCGAAGCTTTCTTT
TRBV5-1	16	TRBJ2-7	TRBD1	once	CASSLSRDRDLYEQYF	TGCGCCAGCAGCTTAAGCCGGGACAGGGACTTATACGAGCAGTACTTC
TRBV5-1	15	TRBJ2-1	TRBD2	-	CASSLRGESYNEQFF	TGCGCCAGCAGCTTACGGGGGGAATCATACAATGAGCAGTTCTTC
TRBV2	12	TRBJ1-1	-	few	CASSSDRPEAFF	TGTGCCAGCAGTTCCGACCGTCCTGAAGCTTTCTTT
TRBV3-1/TRBV3-2	15	TRBJ2-3	TRBD2	-	CASSHSGRTTDTQYF	TGTGCCAGCAGCCATAGCGGGAGAACGACAGATACGCAGTATTTT
TRBV7-9	15	TRBJ2-3	TRBD1	once	CASSQEDRGTDTQYF	TGTGCCAGCAGCCAGGAGGACAGGGGCACAGATACGCAGTATTTT
TRBV7-2	17	TRBJ2-1	TRBD2	-	CASSHSGGRAIVGEQFF	TGTGCCAGCAGCCACTCTGGCGGGAGGGCCATTGTAGGTGAGCAGTTCTTC
TRBV5-1	17	TRBJ1-1	TRBD1	-	CASSPGGLGQGYTEAFF	TGCGCCAGCAGCCCAGGGGGGCTCGGACAGGGATATACTGAAGCTTTCTTT
TRBV7-9	14	TRBJ1-2	TRBD1	-	CASSQRTGAHGYTF	TGTGCCAGCAGCCAAAGGACAGGGGCACATGGCTACACCTTC
TRBV9	15	TRBJ2-5	TRBD2	medium-sized	CASSASGTLQETQYF	TGTGCCAGCAGCGCGAGCGGGACTCTCCAAGAGACCCAGTACTTC
TRBV5-4	15	TRBJ2-7	TRBD2	-	CASSSAGRGSYEQYF	TGTGCCAGCAGCTCAGCCGGGAGGGGTTCCTACGAGCAGTACTTC
TRBV30	13	TRBJ1-2	-	-	CAWSVHRNYGYTF	TGTGCCTGGAGTGTACACAGAAACTATGGCTACACCTTC
TRBV7-7	14	TRBJ1-3	-	once	CASSLTGDGNTIYF	TGTGCTAGCAGCTTGACAGGAGATGGAAACACCATATATTTT
TRBV4-1	17	TRBJ1-2	TRBD1	-	CASSPFPTGGADYGYTF	TGCGCCAGCAGCCCCTTCCCCACAGGGGGCGCCGACTATGGCTACACCTTC
TRBV3-1/TRBV3-2	17	TRBJ1-2	TRBD1	-	CASSPPGTGLANYGYTF	TGTGCCAGCAGCCCTCCCGGGACAGGGCTCGCTAACTATGGCTACACCTTC
TRBV2	15	TRBJ2-3	-	-	CASSEGRLGTDTQYF	TGTGCCAGCAGTGAAGGCAGGCTCGGGACAGATACGCAGTATTTT
TRBV2	13	TRBJ2-1	TRBD1	-	CASGQASTPEQFF	TGTGCCAGCGGACAGGCAAGCACCCCTGAGCAGTTCTTC
TRBV28	15	TRBJ1-2	TRBD1	once	CATIPLTGGNYGYTF	TGTGCCACCATCCCCCTGACAGGGGGTAACTATGGCTACACCTTC
TRBV7-2	16	TRBJ2-1	TRBD2	once	CASRTTSGGAYNEQFF	TGTGCCAGCAGGACGACTAGCGGGGGGGCTTACAATGAGCAGTTCTTC
TRBV4-1	14	TRBJ1-2	TRBD1	-	CASSQFGTGYGYTF	TGCGCCAGCAGCCAATTTGGGACAGGCTATGGCTACACCTTC
TRBV19	14	TRBJ1-2	TRBD1	-	CASTRTGGSYGYTF	TGTGCCAGTACCCGGACAGGGGGCAGCTATGGCTACACCTTC
TRBV12-3/TRBV12-4	13	TRBJ1-2	-	-	CASSPGVSHGYTF	TGTGCCAGCAGTCCCGGCGTCAGCCATGGCTACACCTTC
TRBV19	14	TRBJ1-5	-	-	CASDIQGLGQPQHF	TGTGCCAGTGATATCCAGGGGCTGGGGCAGCCCCAGCATTTT
TRBV2	16	TRBJ2-2	TRBD2	-	CASTASGGPNTGELFF	TGTGCCAGCACTGCTAGCGGGGGGCCGAACACCGGGGAGCTGTTTTTT
TRBV28	12	TRBJ1-5	-	-	CASIAGGQPQHF	TGTGCCAGCATCGCGGGGGGGCAGCCCCAGCATTTT
TRBV6-6	14	TRBJ1-2	TRBD1	-	CASSLTGGKDGYTF	TGTGCCAGCAGTTTAACAGGGGGGAAGGATGGCTACACCTTC
TRBV30	16	TRBJ1-6	TRBD1	-	CAWSRGQLSGNSPLHF	TGTGCCTGGAGTAGGGGGCAGTTATCAGGGAATTCACCCCTCCACTTT
TRBV15	9	TRBJ1-2	-	-	CATTWGYTF	TGTGCCACCACTTGGGGCTACACCTTC
TRBV19	15	TRBJ1-2	-	-	CASSGGPTLNYGYTF	TGTGCCAGTAGTGGTGGTCCTACCCTTAACTATGGCTACACCTTC
TRBV11-3	16	TRBJ2-1	TRBD2	-	CASSSGGGRASNEQFF	TGTGCCAGCAGCTCAGGCGGGGGGAGGGCCTCCAATGAGCAGTTCTTC
TRBV2	10	TRBJ2-1	-	-	CASSRHEQFF	TGTGCCAGCAGTCGACATGAGCAGTTCTTC
TRBV6-5	13	TRBJ1-4	-	-	CASSSLIGEKLFF	TGTGCCAGCAGCAGCCTTATAGGGGAAAAACTGTTTTTT
TRBV24-1	14	TRBJ1-5	-	-	CATSDLKGTQPQHF	TGTGCCACCAGTGATTTGAAGGGGACTCAGCCCCAGCATTTT
TRBV5-5	13	TRBJ1-3	-	-	CASSLDRENTIYF	TGTGCCAGCAGCTTGGACAGGGAAAACACCATATATTTT
TRBV6-5	13	TRBJ2-3	-	-	CASIGLGTDTQYF	TGTGCCAGCATCGGTTTGGGCACAGATACGCAGTATTTT
TRBV5-1	16	TRBJ2-2	TRBD2	-	CASRTSGATNTGELFF	TGCGCCAGCCGGACTAGCGGAGCTACGAACACCGGGGAGCTGTTTTTT
TRBV7-2	14	TRBJ2-2	-	-	CASSLALLTGELFF	TGTGCCAGCAGCTTAGCTCTTCTCACCGGGGAGCTGTTTTTT
TRBV18	16	TRBJ1-2	TRBD1	-	CASSQGTGDNNYGYTF	TGTGCCAGCTCACAAGGGACAGGGGATAATAACTATGGCTACACCTTC
TRBV7-9	16	TRBJ2-5	TRBD2	-	CASSPWTSALVETQYF	TGTGCCAGCAGCCCCTGGACTAGCGCCCTGGTGGAGACCCAGTACTTC
TRBV30	11	TRBJ2-7	-	-	CAWSAIYEQYF	TGTGCCTGGAGTGCCATATACGAGCAGTACTTC
TRBV10-3	13	TRBJ1-2	-	-	CAIDSSSNYGYTF	TGTGCCATCGACAGTTCGTCTAACTATGGCTACACCTTC
TRBV18	16	TRBJ2-7	TRBD2	-	CASSPGLMASGYEQYF	TGTGCCAGCTCACCCGGCCTGATGGCTAGCGGCTACGAGCAGTACTTC
TRBV7-9	15	TRBJ1-1	TRBD1	-	CASSPTGTGNTEAFF	TGTGCCAGCAGCCCCACCGGGACAGGGAACACTGAAGCTTTCTTT
TRBV20-1	11	TRBJ2-7	-	-	CSASTEREQYF	TGCAGTGCAAGCACAGAGCGCGAGCAGTACTTC
TRBV11-2	14	TRBJ2-3	TRBD2	-	CASSLGGEADTQYF	TGTGCCAGCAGCTTGGGGGGGGAGGCAGATACGCAGTATTTT
TRBV30	14	TRBJ2-7	-	-	CAWNKGVLSYEQYF	TGTGCCTGGAATAAGGGGGTTCTTTCCTACGAGCAGTACTTC
TRBV7-3	15	TRBJ2-1	TRBD2	-	CASSPGASGHGEQFF	TGTGCCAGCAGTCCCGGGGCTAGCGGCCACGGTGAGCAGTTCTTC
TRBV12-5	13	TRBJ2-5	-	-	CASGSPTSRTQYF	TGTGCTAGTGGTTCCCCGACTAGTCGGACCCAGTACTTC
TRBV25-1	15	TRBJ1-5	-	-	CASSEGGRGDQPQHF	TGTGCCAGCAGTGAGGGGGGTAGGGGGGATCAGCCCCAGCATTTT
TRBV28	13	TRBJ1-1	-	-	CASSPQRARDAFF	TGTGCCAGCAGCCCGCAGAGGGCCAGGGATGCTTTCTTT
TRBV5-1	15	TRBJ2-7	TRBD1	-	CASSLGDRAPYEQYF	TGCGCCAGCAGCTTGGGGGACAGGGCGCCTTACGAGCAGTACTTC
TRBV19	13	TRBJ2-1	-	-	CASRSRGDNEQFF	TGTGCCAGTAGATCGAGGGGAGACAATGAGCAGTTCTTC
TRBV28	14	TRBJ1-4	-	-	CASSQRTRREKLFF	TGTGCCAGCAGTCAGAGGACACGAAGGGAAAAACTGTTTTTT